This passage covers 31 T cell receptor beta chains from one sample sequenced in a study of a mutant IDH1 vaccine in newly diagnosed glioma. Noted time point: week 35, safety follow-up. Each dose delivered 300 ug of mutant IDH1 20-mer peptide subcutaneously with imiquimod. Libraries were prepared by immunoSEQ multiplex PCR; TCRdb keeps only in-frame clonotypes and omits some of them. The sample consists of 70,000 or so clones, more than 85% of them appearing once. For these TCRs, the target antigens are not known. This specimen was PBMCs, taken from a glioma patient whose treatment included an IDH1 peptide vaccine. The source of these receptors is a man aged 25 to 45 with glioma.

The chain combines TRBV2 with TRBJ1-2; D unclear. The germline V gene has CDR1 SNHLY and CDR2 FYNNEI. There are 13 residues in the CDR3. V was pared by 6 bases and J by 2 bases, with 10 bases between. The CDR3 DNA is TGTGCCAGCAGGGAGGAGGGAAACTATGGCTACACCTTC. This encodes CASREEGNYGYTF.

This chain joins TRBV7-9 and TRBJ2-3; 12 bases agree with TRBD2. Germline V gene sequence: CDR1 SEHNR, CDR2 FQNEAQ (reference sequence). V trimming: 0 bases; J trimming: 3 bases; junction bases outside the gene matches: 4. This CDR3 has 17 residues. The CDR3 here is CASSLARTSGTTDTQYF. In DNA, the CDR3 is TGTGCCAGCAGCTTAGCACGGACTAGCGGGACGACAGATACGCAGTATTTT.

CDR3 nucleotides: TGTGCCAGCAGTGTTGGGGGGGGTCAGCCCCAGCATTTT. This codes for CASSVGGGQPQHF. The rearrangement joins TRBV2 to TRBJ1-5; D may be TRBD1 (5 bases). The CDR3 runs 13 residues. Germline CDR1 is SNHLY and CDR2 is FYNNEI. V was trimmed by 4 bases and J by 6 bases, leaving 10 bases between them.

The rearrangement links TRBV14 to TRBJ1-2; no definite D call. V lost 0 bases, J lost 5 bases, and 13 bases lay in between. The CDR3 contains 15 residues. Germline V gene data show CDR1 as SGHDN and CDR2 as FVKESK. The CDR3 nucleotides are TGTGCCAGCAGCCAAGAAGGCCTATTCGTTTATGGCTACACCTTC. Encoded protein: CASSQEGLFVYGYTF.

This rearrangement joins TRBV9 to TRBJ2-2; no definite D call. Per germline, CDR1 SGDLS and CDR2 YYNGEE. CDR3 length equals 16 residues. V dropped 0 bases and J dropped 0 bases, with 9 bases sitting between them. In nucleotides, the CDR3 is TGTGCCAGCAGCGTAGCTGCGGATTCGAACACCGGGGAGCTGTTTTTT. It translates to CASSVAADSNTGELFF.

This clone has only one observation. The rearrangement joins TRBV2 to TRBJ2-1, with 8 bases aligning to TRBD2. Trimming took 4 bases from V and 2 from J; bases not matched to a gene: 4. From germline, CDR1 is SNHLY and CDR2 FYNNEI. The CDR3 length is 15 residues. The DNA for the CDR3 is TGTGCCAGCAGTGCCGGGAGGGGTCCCTACAATGAGCAGTTCTTC. Its protein is CASSAGRGPYNEQFF. Based on the CDR3 plus reference TRBV2 and TRBJ2-1, the full variable domain is EPEVTQTPSHQVTQMGQEVILRCVPISNHLYFYWYRQILGQKVEFLVSFYNNEISEKSEIFDDQFSVERPDGSNFTLKIRSTKLEDSAMYFCASSAGRGPYNEQFFGPGTRLTVL.

The chain uses TRBV19 and TRBJ1-5; 7 bases align to TRBD1. Germline V gene sequence: CDR1 LNHDA, CDR2 SQIVND (reference sequence). The V gene end was trimmed by 6 bases and the J gene end by 4 bases; junction bases not matched to a gene: 6. This CDR3 has 14 residues. The CDR3, as DNA: TGTGCCAGTAGCTTACAGGGGCGGAATCAGCCCCAGCATTTT. This gives the protein CASSLQGRNQPQHF.

This clone has only one observation. This rearrangement joins TRBV4-1 to TRBJ2-1; D could derive from TRBD1 or TRBD2 (6 bases each). Germline V gives CDR1 MGHRA, CDR2 YSYEKL. The CDR3 has 16 amino acids. Between the trimmed V and J ends, which lost 4 bases and 0 bases, there was a span of 13 bases. CDR3 DNA sequence: TGCGCCAGCAGCCTCTCAGAGGGGGGCTCCTACAATGAGCAGTTCTTC. Protein: CASSLSEGGSYNEQFF.

This chain uses TRBV5-8 with TRBJ1-2, with TRBD1 as a possible D gene (6 bases). This CDR3 is built from 13 residues. Germline lookup yields CDR1 SGHTS and CDR2 YDEGEE. Trimming pared 5 bases from V and 8 bases from J, leaving 16 bases between. CDR3 in amino acids: CASSSTGSWGYTF. DNA of the CDR3: TGTGCCAGCAGTTCAACAGGGAGTTGGGGCTACACCTTC.

The V call is TRBV19, the J call TRBJ1-2; a weak D match, TRBD1 (5 bases). This CDR3 contains 13 residues. The V gene's germline CDR1 is LNHDA and CDR2 SQIVND (reference sequence). Deletions cut 1 base from V and 6 bases from J, with 9 bases between. As DNA, the CDR3 is TGTGCCAGTAGTATAGGGAGGGGTGATGGCTACACCTTC. Its protein is CASSIGRGDGYTF.

V is TRBV27 and J is TRBJ1-2; 9 nucleotides match TRBD1. The CDR3 is made up of 17 amino acids. Germline V gives CDR1 MNHEY, CDR2 SMNVEV (reference sequence). The junction had 11 bases not matched to a gene; V was cut back by 0 bases and J by 6 bases. CDR3 DNA: TGTGCCAGCAGTTTATCCCAGTTAGGACAGGGGCCAAATGGCTACACCTTC. Protein sequence: CASSLSQLGQGPNGYTF.

The J gene is TRBJ2-3, the V gene TRBV4-3; 8 bases align to TRBD2. Germline trimming cut 1 base from V and 2 bases from J; bases unmatched to any gene: 2. Germline CDR1 is LGHNA and CDR2 is YSLEER. The CDR3 contains 15 residues. This CDR3 is CASSQVAGSTDTQYF. The CDR3 DNA sequence: TGCGCCAGCAGCCAAGTAGCGGGGTCCACAGATACGCAGTATTTT.

The chain combines TRBV5-4 with TRBJ2-3, with TRBD2 identical over 10 bases. The ends lost 3 bases at V and 0 bases at J; junction bases unmatched: 4. This CDR3 is built from 16 residues. The germline V gene has CDR1 SGHNT and CDR2 YYREEE (reference sequence). CDR3 DNA sequence: TGTGCCAGCAGCTGGACTAGCGGAGTAAGCACAGATACGCAGTATTTT. This translates into CASSWTSGVSTDTQYF.

This clone came up once. This chain links TRBV2 with TRBJ1-1, with 8 bases aligning to TRBD1. With 2 bases clipped from V and 4 bases from J, the junction kept 9 bases outside the gene matches. Germline V gene sequence: CDR1 SNHLY, CDR2 FYNNEI. The CDR3 is 16 amino acids. This CDR3 reads CASSESQGARGTEAFF. The CDR3 DNA sequence: TGTGCCAGCAGTGAAAGCCAGGGGGCGCGTGGCACTGAAGCTTTCTTT.

The chain joins TRBV29-1 to TRBJ2-1; 11 bases line up with TRBD1. CDR1 and CDR2 from the germline V gene are SQVTM and ANQGSEA. J was trimmed by 1 base and V by 7 bases; bases with no gene match: 18. CDR3 size: 19 residues. The CDR3 loop is CSASSGTGGRGRSYNEQFF. The CDR3 region has the DNA TGCAGCGCATCATCCGGGACAGGGGGGCGCGGTCGGTCCTACAATGAGCAGTTCTTC.

The chain uses TRBV21-1 and TRBJ1-6; the table gives TRBD1 as D, unverified against the DNA. TRBV21-1 is a pseudogene. This CDR3 is built from 13 residues. Here the CDR3 DNA reads TGTGCCAGCAGCATAACAGGGAGTTCACCCCTCCACTTT. It translates to CASSITGSSPLHF.

The chain links TRBV7-8 to TRBJ2-2, with a weak D call TRBD1 (5 bases). The V end lost 2 bases, the J end lost 3 bases, and 7 bases lay between the germline ends. This CDR3 spans 14 amino acids. In germline, CDR1 is SGHVS, CDR2 FQNEAQ. The CDR3 DNA is TGTGCCAGCAGCTTAAGACAGCACACCGGGGAGCTGTTTTTT. Translation: CASSLRQHTGELFF.

The chain carries TRBV5-1 and TRBJ2-2, with TRBD1 matching over 7 bases. Germline assignment: CDR1 SGHRS and CDR2 YFSETQ. V shed 1 base and J 1 base; nucleotides not matched to a gene: 1. There are 15 residues in the CDR3. CDR3 nucleotides: TGCGCCAGCAGCTTGACAGGGGAGAACACCGGGGAGCTGTTTTTT. Translating it yields CASSLTGENTGELFF.

This chain connects TRBV7-2 to TRBJ2-5; the match to TRBD1 covers 9 bases. The V gene end was trimmed by 6 bases and the J gene end by 3 bases; junction bases not matched to a gene: 5. The CDR3 extends over 14 amino acids. Germline V gives CDR1 SGHTA, CDR2 FQGNSA. The CDR3 DNA reads TGTGCCAGCAGGCGGGACAGGGTTGAAGAGACCCAGTACTTC. Translated, it gives CASRRDRVEETQYF.

V is TRBV14 and J is TRBJ2-5; D ambiguous. This CDR3 is 12 amino acids long. Trimming took 2 bases from V and 2 from J, leaving 3 bases between them. CDR1 and CDR2 (germline): SGHDN, FVKESK. CDR3 sequence: CASSQNQETQYF. DNA for the CDR3: TGTGCCAGCAGCCAAAATCAAGAGACCCAGTACTTC.

The chain has TRBV2 and TRBJ1-3; TRBD1 matches at 9 bases. This CDR3 is 16 amino acids long. J lost 2 bases, V lost 7 bases, and 9 bases had no gene match. Germline CDR1 and CDR2: SNHLY and FYNNEI. CDR3 region: CASTLLQGAPGNTIYF. CDR3 coding DNA: TGTGCCAGCACCTTACTACAGGGGGCGCCTGGAAACACCATATATTTT.

In its sample, this clone was seen a few times. The rearrangement links TRBV30 to TRBJ1-1, with unresolved D. Germline V gene sequence: CDR1 GTSNPN, CDR2 SVGIG (reference sequence). Trimming removed 3 bases at V and 8 bases at J, with 19 bases between. The CDR3 has 14 amino acids. This CDR3 is CAWSRRPTGSEAFF. For the CDR3, the DNA is TGTGCCTGGAGCCGACGACCCACGGGGAGCGAAGCTTTCTTT.

The gene calls are TRBV4-2 and TRBJ2-7; D is perhaps TRBD1 or TRBD2 (6 bases each). V was shortened by 4 bases and J by 0 bases, with 16 bases between the two germline ends. The CDR3 spans 16 residues. Germline V gives CDR1 LGHNA, CDR2 YNFKEQ. The CDR3 nucleotides read TGTGCCAGCAGCCCCCTGAGCGAGGGGGGCTCCTACGAGCAGTACTTC. Its translation: CASSPLSEGGSYEQYF.

A single count supports this clone. This chain connects TRBV19 to TRBJ1-1; weak D call: TRBD1 (6 bases). Germline V gives CDR1 LNHDA, CDR2 SQIVND (reference sequence). The CDR3 is made up of 14 amino acids. Trimming took 3 bases from V and 0 from J, leaving 8 bases between them. CDR3 in DNA: TGTGCCAGTAGTATGTGGGGGCTGAACACTGAAGCTTTCTTT. This sequence encodes CASSMWGLNTEAFF.

This chain joins TRBV15 and TRBJ1-3; 8 bases align to TRBD1. From germline, CDR1 is LNHNV and CDR2 YYDKDF (reference sequence). Losses at the gene ends were 0 bases for V and 3 bases for J; bases not matched to a gene: 10. CDR3 length: 18 amino acids. In DNA, the CDR3 is TGTGCCACCAGCAGAGATCGGACGGGGACAGGCAGTGGAAACACCATATATTTT. Its protein is CATSRDRTGTGSGNTIYF.

CDR3 DNA sequence: TGTGCCAGCAGTTTAGGGGGGGTCAGCGAGCAGTACTTC. As protein: CASSLGGVSEQYF. The chain links TRBV28 to TRBJ2-7; 7 bases align to TRBD2. The CDR3 consists of 13 residues. V lost 2 bases to trimming and J lost 6 bases; unmatched junction nucleotides: 4. The germline CDR1 and CDR2 sequences are MDHEN and SYDVKM.

This chain connects TRBV21-1 to TRBJ1-1. TRBV21-1 corresponds to a pseudogene. The CDR3 loop spans 17 amino acids. The CDR3 sequence is CASSKPAPRGPGTEAFF. CDR3 nucleotides: TGTGCCAGCAGCAAACCCGCTCCCCGGGGGCCGGGAACTGAAGCTTTCTTT.

The chain links TRBV27 to TRBJ1-5; tentatively, D is TRBD1 (5 bases). CDR3 size: 15 residues. Germline V gives CDR1 MNHEY, CDR2 SMNVEV (reference sequence). Trimming shortened V by 2 bases and J by 9 bases, and 17 bases separated the two germline ends. The CDR3 bases are TGTGCCAGCAGTTTAACACCGGGGACCCAGCGGCCCCAGCATTTT. It is translated as CASSLTPGTQRPQHF.

The chain has TRBV18 and TRBJ2-6; possible D gene TRBD2, 5 bases. The germline V and J ends were trimmed by 4 bases and 2 bases, with 6 bases remaining between them. Germline V gene lookup returns CDR1 KGHSH and CDR2 LQKENI. The CDR3 sequence is 14 residues long. The CDR3 DNA reads as TGTGCCAGCTCACGAGGGACTGGGGCCAACGTCCTGACTTTC. Residues: CASSRGTGANVLTF.

The rearrangement links TRBV5-8 to TRBJ1-5, with D unresolved. With 4 bases removed from V and 2 bases from J, the gap between germline ends came to 16 bases. CDR1 SGHTS and CDR2 YDEGEE come from the germline V gene. This CDR3 is built from 16 residues. The CDR3 coding sequence is TGTGCCAGCAGCCCCGAAACGACCCTCGGCAATCAGCCCCAGCATTTT. Amino acids: CASSPETTLGNQPQHF.

This clone was detected only a few times. Written as DNA, the CDR3 is TGTGCCAGCAGTTTTCCTGGGGCCAACGTCCTGACTTTC. The encoded protein is CASSFPGANVLTF. J is TRBJ2-6 and V is TRBV27; D gene unclear. The CDR3 consists of 13 residues. CDR1 and CDR2 (germline): MNHEY, SMNVEV (reference sequence). V shed 3 bases and J shed 2 bases, with 2 bases lying between them.